The clone carrying this TCR beta chain has a count of ten or more. The CDR3 is 14 amino acids. Germline loops: CDR1 SEHNR, CDR2 FQNEAQ (reference sequence). Germline trimming cut 1 base from V and 6 bases from J; bases unmatched to any gene: 4. The sample belongs to a study of early T cells in non-severe SARS-CoV-2 infection. Each single cDNA molecule received a unique molecular identifier. A single record per CDR3 protein comes from TCRdb applying MiXCR to the 5' RACE reads. Counted here are around 30,000 distinct CDR3 sequences, 5.5% to 7.5% occurring once; the ten biggest clones make up 7.6%. This chain joins TRBV7-9 and TRBJ2-3; 7 bases agree with TRBD1. The sequence was collected from an adult who was a healthcare worker with PCR-confirmed SARS-CoV-2 infection or an uninfected control (not recorded which). The sample consisted of whole blood. CDR3 loop: CASSLVLGQDTQYF. In nucleotides, the CDR3 is TGTGCCAGCAGCTTAGTCTTGGGACAGGATACGCAGTATTTT.